The T cell receptor beta chain under discussion was sequenced for a study of T-cell memory formation after mild COVID-19. Study-wide results and caveats: Among clones peaking at day 37 in the second wave, SARS-CoV-2 specificity remained unconfirmed. The appearance of some responding clones in pre-infection memory suggested that cross-reactive memory joined. Later expanders leaned toward CD4+, whereas clones contracting from day 15 to 85 were balanced CD4/CD8. CD8+ contracting clones occupied EMRA, while CD4+ ones occupied mainly CM and EM.

TCRdb redid the calling of the 5' RACE reads with MiXCR, one entry per CDR3 protein. Of a few hundred thousand distinct CDR3 sequences listed, 21% are singletons. After removal of 2 bases from V and 2 bases from J, the junction contained 6 bases not matched to a gene. CDR1 is SGDLS and CDR2 is YYNGEE in the germline V gene. CDR3 length equals 16 residues. In its sample, this clonotype was seen a few times. As yet, its antigen is unknown. This chain uses TRBV9 with TRBJ2-7; 11 bases match TRBD1. The TCR originated in an adult woman who had mild COVID-19 (a few samples of this study predate the infection). Cell type and time point are not known. Sequenced: PBMCs or a T cell subset sorted from them (not recorded which). The CDR3 nucleotides are TGTGCCAGCAGCGTTGCCGGGACAGGGGGTGCCTACGAGCAGTACTTC. This encodes CASSVAGTGGAYEQYF.